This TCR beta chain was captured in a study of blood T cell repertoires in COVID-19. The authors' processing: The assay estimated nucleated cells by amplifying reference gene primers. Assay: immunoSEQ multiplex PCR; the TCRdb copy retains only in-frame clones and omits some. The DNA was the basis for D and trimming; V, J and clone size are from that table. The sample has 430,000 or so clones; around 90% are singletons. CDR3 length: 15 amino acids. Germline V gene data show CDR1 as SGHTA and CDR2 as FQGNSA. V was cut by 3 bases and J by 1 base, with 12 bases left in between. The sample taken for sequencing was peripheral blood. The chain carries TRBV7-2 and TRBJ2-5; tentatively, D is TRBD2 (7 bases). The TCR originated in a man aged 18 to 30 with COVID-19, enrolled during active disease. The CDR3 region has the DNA TGTGCCAGCAGCTTTTTGGGGGGGCCCCAAGAGACCCAGTACTTC. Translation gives CASSFLGGPQETQYF.